This T cell receptor (beta chain) was sequenced for a study of T cells in Graves' hyperthyroidism and ophthalmopathy. Background on the study: Peripheral blood was secured at the point of initial diagnosis, before any treatment.

TCR beta CDR3 sequences were amplified from RNA transcripts. An initial round of RT-PCR targeting the TCR CDR3 relied on the HTBI primer set. TCRdb passed the multiplex PCR reads through MiXCR, listing each CDR3 protein once. There are hundreds of thousands of distinct CDR3 sequences in the sample; approximately 15% occur only once, and 12% lies in the top ten. This clonotype was counted only a few times. Diagnoses rested on clinical symptoms, serum thyroxine and TRAb, thyroid ultrasound and orbital computed tomography. The PBMCs studied were ones that came from about 9.9 ml fresh peripheral blood. Germline V CDR1 and CDR2: SGHRS, YFSETQ. The CDR3 totals 15 residues. V shed 1 base and J shed 1 base, with 6 bases lying between them.

The V gene is TRBV5-1, the J gene TRBJ1-6, with D unresolved. This receptor was obtained from a woman between 50 and 59 years old with Graves' ophthalmopathy. The sequenced material came from blood. The CDR3 sequence is CASSLTLSYNSPLHF. The DNA of the CDR3 is TGCGCCAGCAGCTTGACCTTGTCCTATAATTCACCCCTCCACTTT.